This T cell receptor (beta chain) was identified during a study of cytomegalovirus exposure and HLA in healthy donors. Broader study findings: In a later analysis, HLA-associated beta chains showed higher expansion and lower generation probabilities than comparable chains. Among CMV-associated TCR beta chains, most appeared HLA-restricted in a later analysis. Previous analysis showed most TCR beta V segments were productive about 87% or about 30% of the time. Common viral pathogens seemed, in a later analysis, to connect with several of the most significant clusters.

Concerning this clone itself: Its antigen remains unidentified.

The germline gives CDR1 SGHAT, CDR2 FQNNGV. The ends were cut back, 3 bases at V and 11 bases at J, with 10 bases in the middle. The CDR3 consists of 11 residues. The primer mix had 60 Vbeta and 13 Jbeta primers. Clones were sequenced by immunoSEQ multiplex PCR, and TCRdb holds only the in-frame ones, with some missing. The sample holds some 180,000 clones; around 75% are singletons and the top ten take less than 2%. The receptor was isolated from a woman aged 25-40 years in good health and CMV-seronegative. The V call is TRBV11-2, the J call TRBJ1-1; D is unclear. The sequenced material came from PBMCs. CDR3 bases: TGTGCCAGCAGCTTCGAGGCGAGGGCTTTCTTT. Translation gives CASSFEARAFF.